The 22 T cell receptor beta chains reported below all come from one sample, sequenced in a study of blood T cells in healthy people across ages. A sample-barcoded 5' primer and a J-beta primer mix were used in a second PCR of roughly 6 to 12 cycles. Via MiXCR, TCRdb re-called the 5' RACE reads, giving one row per CDR3 protein. The sample yields some 550,000 distinct CDR3 sequences, 40% to 55% seen once. Material for sequencing was blood. The receptors were sampled from a man aged 80 or over in good health.

This clonotype was recorded once. The CDR3 DNA follows: TGCGCCAGCAGCCAAGATGTCAGGGAAGAGGATGCAACTAATGAAAAACTGTTTTTT. Encoded protein: CASSQDVREEDATNEKLFF. The rearrangement joins TRBV4-1 to TRBJ1-4; perhaps TRBD1 as D (5 bases). CDR1 and CDR2 from the germline V gene are MGHRA and YSYEKL. The germline V and J ends were trimmed by 0 bases and 0 bases, with 17 bases remaining between them. The CDR3 is made up of 19 amino acids.

Comment on this clonotype: This may arise from a read error, as a much more abundant clone is one base away. DNA of the CDR3: TGTGCCAGCAGCTTCCAGCGGGGGAGCACAGATACGCAGTATTTT. It specifies CASSFQRGSTDTQYF. The chain has TRBV7-2 and TRBJ2-3; 8 positions match TRBD2. Trimming cost V 3 bases and J 0 bases; bases outside gene matches: 2. This CDR3 contains 15 residues. CDR1 SGHTA and CDR2 FQGNSA come from the germline V gene. The full variable domain, rest sourced from reference TRBV7-2 and TRBJ2-3, is GAGVSQSPSNKVTEKGKDVELRCDPISGHTALYWYRQSLGQGLEFLIYFQGNSAPDKSGLPSDRFSAERTGGSVSTLTIQRTQQEDSAVYLCASSFQRGSTDTQYFGPGTRLTVL.

This clonotype has a handful of counts. The DNA for the CDR3 is TGTGCCAGCAGCCAAGAAGGCCCGCCTAGCACAGATACGCAGTATTTT. As protein: CASSQEGPPSTDTQYF. V usage is TRBV4-2 and J usage is TRBJ2-3; D ambiguous. Per germline, CDR1 LGHNA and CDR2 YNFKEQ. The V and J ends lost 0 bases and 0 bases respectively, with 10 bases between them. The CDR3 runs to 16 residues.

The table lists this clonotype with many counts. The DNA for the CDR3 is TGTGCCAGCAGATCGGGAGGCTCCTACGAGCAGTACTTC. It codes for CASRSGGSYEQYF. J is TRBJ2-7 and V is TRBV6-2 or TRBV6-3; 7 bases line up with TRBD2. Germline V gene data show CDR1 as MNHEY and CDR2 as SVGEGT. Germline trimming cut 6 bases from V and 0 bases from J; bases unmatched to any gene: 2. CDR3 length equals 13 residues.

This clonotype showed up just a few times. The V and J genes are TRBV7-2 and TRBJ2-7; maybe TRBD1 (5 bases). V lost 2 bases to trimming and J lost 2 bases, with 13 bases between them. Germline V CDR1 and CDR2: SGHTA, FQGNSA. The length of the CDR3 is 15 residues. The CDR3 loop reads CASSLPGHKAYEQYF. CDR3 bases: TGTGCCAGCAGCTTACCCGGACATAAAGCCTACGAGCAGTACTTC.

The chain links TRBV10-2 to TRBJ2-5; 9 bases agree with TRBD2. Germline V CDR1 and CDR2: WSHSY, SAAADI. The CDR3 has 18 amino acids. The trim removed 3 bases at V and 1 base at J, leaving 12 bases unmatched. The CDR3 DNA reads as TGCGCCAGCAGTGAAAACCCCGTGGTAGCGGGGGCCCAAGAGACCCAGTACTTC. Encoded protein: CASSENPVVAGAQETQYF.

This clonotype was seen only a few times. CDR3 nucleotides: TGCAGTGCTTATGTCCCCGGCGGCTACACCTTC. It is translated as CSAYVPGGYTF. This chain links TRBV20-1 with TRBJ1-2, with D hard to call. CDR3 size: 11 residues. CDR1 and CDR2 (germline): DFQATT, SNEGSKA (reference sequence). Trimming cost V 5 bases and J 8 bases, with 12 bases left between them.

This chain joins TRBV28 and TRBJ1-1, with a weak D call TRBD1 (6 bases). From germline, CDR1 is MDHEN and CDR2 SYDVKM. The CDR3 consists of 12 residues. Trimming stripped 6 bases from V and 6 bases from J, with 11 bases between. CDR3 sequence reads: CASSNRAAEAFF. CDR3 DNA sequence: TGTGCCAGCAGCAACAGGGCTGCTGAAGCTTTCTTT.

This chain joins TRBV20-1 and TRBJ2-5; D is unresolved. Germline V gives CDR1 DFQATT, CDR2 SNEGSKA (reference sequence). Deletions cut 0 bases from V and 5 bases from J, with 13 bases between. The CDR3 is made up of 14 amino acids. CDR3 sequence (DNA): TGCAGTGCTAGAGATCCCTTCGTCCACGAGACCCAGTACTTC. The encoded protein is CSARDPFVHETQYF.

This clonotype was observed a few times. This chain connects TRBV6-6 to TRBJ2-7, with a possible D match to TRBD1 (5 bases). Trimming removed 6 bases from V and 0 bases from J, with 15 bases in between. In germline, CDR1 is MNHNY, CDR2 SVGAGI (reference sequence). This CDR3 has 15 residues. CDR3 in DNA: TGTGCCAGCAGAATAGACGAAGGGGCCTCCTACGAGCAGTACTTC. As protein: CASRIDEGASYEQYF.

This chain connects TRBV5-1 to TRBJ2-1; TRBD1 or TRBD2 may be the D gene (6 bases each). The germline V gene encodes CDR1 SGHRS and CDR2 YFSETQ. V dropped 0 bases and J dropped 13 bases, with 11 bases sitting between them. The CDR3 covers 12 residues. The CDR3 loop reads CASSLGGAGQFF. The CDR3 DNA follows: TGCGCCAGCAGCTTGGGGGGGGCGGGACAGTTCTTC.

The chain recombines TRBV12-3 or TRBV12-4 with TRBJ1-2; TRBD1 matches at 10 bases. The V and J ends lost 3 bases and 5 bases, in that order; junction bases with no gene match: 9. The CDR3 sequence is 16 residues long. In DNA, the CDR3 is TGTGCCAGCAGTTTGGCAAGGACAGGGGGATTATATGGCTACACCTTC. Translating it yields CASSLARTGGLYGYTF.

The chain joins TRBV5-1 to TRBJ2-3; the D gene is possibly TRBD2 (5 bases). The CDR3 runs 17 residues. Germline-derived CDR1 and CDR2 are SGHRS and YFSETQ. The germline V and J ends were trimmed by 2 bases and 1 base, with 17 bases remaining between them. CDR3 loop: CASSFIRQQRRTDTQYF. In nucleotides, the CDR3 is TGCGCCAGCAGCTTCATCAGGCAGCAGCGGCGCACAGATACGCAGTATTTT.

This clonotype was seen a handful of times. The chain combines TRBV6-2 or TRBV6-3 with TRBJ1-1; 9 bases fit TRBD1. Germline CDR1 and CDR2: MNHEY and SVGEGT. The CDR3 is 16 amino acids. V lost 6 bases and J lost 4; bases outside the gene matches: 12. CDR3 in DNA: TGTGCCAGCAGGCCGGACAGGGGTGATCGAAGCACTGAAGCTTTCTTT. It specifies CASRPDRGDRSTEAFF.

The chain has TRBV29-1 and TRBJ1-1, with 9 bases identical to TRBD1. The J segment lost 4 bases and the V segment lost 6 bases, leaving 6 bases of the junction unmatched. Germline CDR1 SQVTM, CDR2 ANQGSEA. The CDR3 sequence is 13 residues long. In DNA form, the CDR3 reads TGCAGCGTCCTACAGGGGGCCGGCACTGAAGCTTTCTTT. As protein: CSVLQGAGTEAFF.

J is TRBJ2-7 and V is TRBV20-1; D not resolved. V lost 4 bases to trimming and J lost 0 bases, with 10 bases between them. The CDR3 length is 13 residues. Germline CDR1 DFQATT, CDR2 SNEGSKA (reference sequence). The CDR3 DNA follows: TGCAGTGCTACCTGGACGGTCTCCTACGAGCAGTACTTC. Residues: CSATWTVSYEQYF.

This chain connects TRBV5-1 to TRBJ2-7; D may be TRBD1 (6 bases). The CDR3 has 13 amino acids. CDR1 and CDR2 from the germline V gene are SGHRS and YFSETQ. Trimming took off 6 bases at V and 5 bases at J, with 15 bases between the two ends. The CDR3 sequence is CASTGTHTDEQYF. As DNA, the CDR3 is TGCGCCAGCACGGGGACACACACCGACGAGCAGTACTTC.

The V and J genes are TRBV20-1 and TRBJ2-1, with D maybe TRBD2 (9 bases). Trimming cost V 5 bases and J 7 bases, with 18 bases left between them. CDR3 length: 14 residues. Per germline, CDR1 DFQATT and CDR2 SNEGSKA (reference sequence). DNA for the CDR3: TGCAGTGCTCAGGGGGCTAGCGGGACAAATGAGCAGTTCTTC. Translation gives CSAQGASGTNEQFF.

The V gene is TRBV12-3 or TRBV12-4, the J gene TRBJ2-1, with D unclear. The CDR3 runs 14 residues. Trimming stripped 3 bases from V and 6 bases from J, with 12 bases between. Here the CDR3 reads CASSFGLVTNEQFF. CDR3 DNA sequence: TGTGCCAGCAGTTTCGGTCTAGTAACCAATGAGCAGTTCTTC.

The chain links TRBV4-3 to TRBJ2-7; no reliable D call. The CDR3 length is 15 residues. V gave up 0 bases and J gave up 3 bases, with 12 bases separating them. Germline lookup yields CDR1 LGHNA and CDR2 YSLEER. The CDR3 nucleotides are TGCGCCAGCAGCCAAGATCACTGGTCCTACTACGAGCAGTACTTC. Protein product: CASSQDHWSYYEQYF.

This clonotype was seen a handful of times. This rearrangement joins TRBV9 to TRBJ2-1, with D tentatively TRBD1 (5 bases). Germline CDR1 and CDR2: SGDLS and YYNGEE. The CDR3 extends over 14 amino acids. Trimming removed 0 bases at V and 9 bases at J, with 13 bases between. CDR3 residues: CASSVDLGQSEQFF. The CDR3 DNA follows: TGTGCCAGCAGCGTAGATCTGGGGCAAAGTGAGCAGTTCTTC.

V gene TRBV27 combines with J gene TRBJ2-2, with TRBD1 as a possible D gene (5 bases). The V and J ends lost 5 bases and 4 bases respectively, with 20 bases between them. CDR1 and CDR2 from the germline V gene are MNHEY and SMNVEV (reference sequence). This CDR3 is 17 amino acids long. CDR3 residues: CASSPSLGRFRTGELFF. Written as DNA, the CDR3 is TGTGCCAGCAGTCCATCCCTGGGGCGGTTTCGCACCGGGGAGCTGTTTTTT.